Reported below is one T cell receptor beta chain. As yet, its antigen is unknown. Replicate PCRs for sorted subsets used approximately 190 ng DNA; this equaled tens of thousands of T cell genomes. Libraries were prepared by immunoSEQ multiplex PCR; TCRdb keeps only in-frame clonotypes and omits some of them. The sample has 550,000 to 750,000 clones; 92% are singletons. The trim removed 1 base at V and 6 bases at J, leaving 4 bases unmatched. The CDR3 covers 16 residues. CDR1 SGHDT and CDR2 YYEEEE come from the germline V gene. This sample stems from a study of shared clonotypes between healthy human individuals. Study-wide background: Each donor's CD8 memory used one plate, CD8 naive two, each CD4 subset three.

Points from the study as a whole: Measured sharing among donors was expected to vary with sequencing depth. Larger estimated richness was generally seen in naive subsets than in memory subsets.

Cells designated naive CD8 were CD45RO-negative and were positively selected for CCR7, with terminally differentiated effector memory CD45RA+ cells excluded. The sequence was collected from a man aged 25 to 40 in good health. This sequence joins TRBV5-6 and TRBJ2-1, with 13 bases aligning to TRBD2. Sample: naive CD8+ T cells sorted from blood. The CDR3 sequence is CASSLMTSGRFNEQFF. The CDR3, as DNA: TGTGCCAGCAGCTTGATGACTAGCGGGAGGTTCAATGAGCAGTTCTTC.